The rows below give T cell receptor beta chains drawn from one sample of a study of metastatic and nonmetastatic thyroid tumors. TCRdb ran MiXCR on the PCR reads. Of under 45,000 clones listed, under 40% are singletons. The sample taken for sequencing was tumor tissue. All receptors come from a female donor with papillary thyroid cancer or a benign thyroid nodule (not recorded which). Some clones in this sample may be carry-over from other donors' samples. The CDR3 runs from the conserved cysteine through the conserved F or W. The D gene is left open where the match is weak. Only some rows state a clone size, as once, few, many or a class for expanded clones.

clone_size,d_call,v_call,j_call,cdr3_aa,cdr3_nt
few,-,TRBV15,TRBJ1-5,CATSRAPRQNQPQHF,TGTGCCACCAGCAGAGCCCCCAGACAGAATCAGCCCCAGCATTTT
few,-,TRBV6-1,TRBJ1-5,CASSQTGLQPQHF,TGTGCCAGCAGCCAAACAGGCCTTCAGCCCCAGCATTTT
-,-,TRBV9,TRBJ2-7,CASSSGPWYEQYF,TGTGCCAGCAGCTCCGGCCCTTGGTACGAGCAGTACTTC
many,-,TRBV27,TRBJ1-5,CASSLSARNSNQPQHF,TGTGCCAGCAGTTTATCGGCGAGAAATAGCAATCAGCCCCAGCATTTT
many,TRBD1,TRBV12-5,TRBJ2-2,CASGLVLGQEDTGELFF,TGTGCTAGTGGTTTGGTACTGGGACAGGAAGACACCGGGGAGCTGTTTTTT
-,-,TRBV30,TRBJ2-7,CAWDEGGRGIYEQYF,TGTGCCTGGGACGAGGGGGGCAGGGGGATTTACGAGCAGTACTTC
-,-,TRBV19,TRBJ1-1,CASSIVGESGTEAFF,TGTGCCAGTAGTATAGTGGGGGAATCGGGCACTGAAGCTTTCTTT
few,-,TRBV6-2/TRBV6-3,TRBJ2-1,CASSYYAPIRTTYNEQFF,TGTGCCAGCAGTTACTACGCCCCTATTCGGACTACTTACAATGAGCAGTTCTTC
-,TRBD2,TRBV20-1,TRBJ2-1,CSAANYGREQFF,TGCAGTGCTGCAAACTACGGGAGGGAGCAGTTCTTC
-,-,TRBV5-1,TRBJ2-3,CASSLDGRTDGPQYF,TGCGCCAGCAGCTTGGATGGGCGGACTGACGGGCCGCAGTATTTT
-,TRBD1,TRBV5-6,TRBJ2-7,CASSLETQGSSDEQYF,TGTGCCAGCAGCTTGGAGACACAGGGGAGCTCCGACGAGCAGTACTTC
few,-,TRBV12-3/TRBV12-4,TRBJ2-1,CASSNRGYNEQFF,TGTGCCAGCAGCAACCGGGGCTACAATGAGCAGTTCTTC
-,-,TRBV30,TRBJ1-1,CAWSVSLVAFF,TGTGCCTGGAGTGTTAGTCTAGTGGCTTTCTTT
once,-,TRBV5-6,TRBJ2-2,CASSYPGVPGELFF,TGTGCCAGCAGCTATCCCGGGGTACCCGGGGAGCTGTTTTTT
few,TRBD1,TRBV6-1,TRBJ2-7,CASSRQGFYEQYF,TGTGCCAGCAGTCGACAGGGATTTTACGAGCAGTACTTC
-,TRBD1,TRBV6-1,TRBJ2-3,CASRVDRGGTDTQYF,TGTGCCAGCAGGGTGGACAGGGGTGGCACAGATACGCAGTATTTT
-,TRBD2,TRBV30,TRBJ2-3,CGTSGGGNTQYF,TGTGGGACTAGCGGGGGAGGGAATACGCAGTATTTT
few,TRBD2,TRBV9,TRBJ2-1,CASSTGLAGLGGEQFF,TGTGCCAGCAGCACGGGACTAGCGGGACTCGGGGGTGAGCAGTTCTTC
few,-,TRBV27,TRBJ2-6,CASSFFAESSGANVLTF,TGTGCCAGCAGTTTTTTCGCAGAGAGCTCTGGGGCCAACGTCCTGACTTTC
once,-,TRBV7-2,TRBJ1-2,CASSPNAGWIGYTF,TGTGCCAGCAGCCCTAACGCAGGGTGGATCGGCTACACCTTC
-,-,TRBV7-7,TRBJ2-1,CASSLLGQYNEQFF,TGTGCTAGCAGCTTGTTGGGCCAGTACAATGAGCAGTTCTTC
-,-,TRBV6-1,TRBJ2-6,CAWGANVLTF,TGTGCCTGGGGGGCCAACGTCCTGACTTTC